The 23 T cell receptor beta chains in this list originate from one sample, sequenced in a study of blood T cell repertoires in COVID-19. Method: immunoSEQ multiplex PCR; TCRdb's copy keeps in-frame clones and lacks some. The sample has 290,000 or so clones; roughly nine tenths are singletons. Material: PBMCs or T cells enriched from blood (not recorded which). These receptors originate from a woman between 18 and 29 years old who had recovered from COVID-19.

This clone appeared once. This chain joins TRBV12-3 or TRBV12-4 and TRBJ2-7; possible D gene TRBD2, 6 bases. The CDR3 runs 12 residues. Deletions cut 2 bases from V and 7 bases from J, with 9 bases between. The CDR3 loop is CASSLSAGEQYF. For the CDR3, the DNA is TGTGCCAGCAGTTTATCGGCGGGGGAGCAGTACTTC.

This chain joins TRBV5-1 and TRBJ2-1, with 13 bases identical to TRBD2. With V trimmed by 4 bases and J by 0 bases, 4 bases remained unmatched. The CDR3 has 17 residues. Germline V gene data show CDR1 as SGHRS and CDR2 as YFSETQ. Here the CDR3 reads CASSAWTSGSSYNEQFF. The CDR3 DNA reads TGCGCCAGCAGCGCGTGGACTAGCGGGAGCTCCTACAATGAGCAGTTCTTC.

The CDR3 here is CASSKRQGTKNIQYF. The CDR3 DNA is TGTGCCAGCAGTAAGAGACAGGGAACCAAAAACATTCAGTACTTC. This sequence joins TRBV6-5 and TRBJ2-4, with 7 nucleotides matching TRBD1. This CDR3 has 15 residues. Trimming took 5 bases from V and 2 from J; bases not matched to a gene: 6. Germline-derived CDR1 and CDR2 are MNHEY and SVGAGI.

The rearrangement uses TRBV7-9 and TRBJ1-1; no firm D call. Germline V lookup: CDR1 SEHNR, CDR2 FQNEAQ (reference sequence). This CDR3 contains 12 residues. The V and J ends lost 7 bases and 1 base respectively, with 7 bases between them. CDR3 amino acids: CASTTKNTEAFF. As DNA, the CDR3 is TGTGCCAGCACCACTAAGAACACTGAAGCTTTCTTT.

This clone turned up a few times. DNA of the CDR3: TGTGCCAGCAGCTTGTCGAAGCGGGGGGGATCCGGGGAGCTGTTTTTT. Amino acids: CASSLSKRGGSGELFF. The rearrangement joins TRBV5-4 to TRBJ2-2, with 10 bases that match TRBD2. The CDR3 is made up of 16 amino acids. The V gene end was trimmed by 1 base and the J gene end by 6 bases; junction bases not matched to a gene: 6. Per the germline V gene, CDR1 is SGHNT and CDR2 is YYREEE (reference sequence).

The chain is built from TRBV18 and TRBJ1-1, with TRBD1 identical over 7 bases. After removal of 5 bases from V and 2 bases from J, the junction contained 8 bases not matched to a gene. The CDR3 consists of 15 residues. Germline assignment: CDR1 KGHSH and CDR2 LQKENI. CDR3 sequence (DNA): TGTGCCAGCTCAATAACGACAGGGAGAAACACTGAAGCTTTCTTT. Amino acids: CASSITTGRNTEAFF. Full variable domain (outside the CDR3, taken from reference TRBV18 and TRBJ1-1): NAGVMQNPRHLVRRRGQEARLRCSPMKGHSHVYWYRQLPEEGLKFMVYLQKENIIDESGMPKERFSAEFPKEGPSILRIQQVVRGDSAAYFCASSITTGRNTEAFFGQGTRLTVV.

This chain connects TRBV7-2 to TRBJ1-2, with TRBD1 as a possible D gene (5 bases). Germline V gene data show CDR1 as SGHTA and CDR2 as FQGNSA. V gave up 7 bases and J gave up 3 bases, with 15 bases separating them. The CDR3 consists of 14 residues. In DNA, the CDR3 is TGTGCCAGCACCCAGGCGGGACGGTACTATGGCTACACCTTC. Protein sequence: CASTQAGRYYGYTF. Full variable domain (rest looked up from reference TRBV7-2 and TRBJ1-2): GAGVSQSPSNKVTEKGKDVELRCDPISGHTALYWYRQSLGQGLEFLIYFQGNSAPDKSGLPSDRFSAERTGGSVSTLTIQRTQQEDSAVYLCASTQAGRYYGYTFGSGTRLTVV.

The rearrangement uses TRBV19 and TRBJ1-2, with 7 bases identical to TRBD1. CDR1 and CDR2 from the germline V gene are LNHDA and SQIVND (reference sequence). With 3 bases clipped from V and 7 bases from J, the junction kept 8 bases outside the gene matches. The CDR3 loop spans 14 amino acids. DNA for the CDR3: TGTGCCAGTAGTATCCCAACAGGGGAAATTGGCTACACCTTC. Translation: CASSIPTGEIGYTF.

The chain has TRBV29-1 and TRBJ2-1, with a weak D call TRBD2 (6 bases). This CDR3 region has 13 residues. Trimming took off 7 bases at V and 1 base at J, with 11 bases between the two ends. CDR1 and CDR2 (germline): SQVTM, ANQGSEA. The CDR3 DNA follows: TGCAGCGGAGCGGGTTCGTCCTACAATGAGCAGTTCTTC. It codes for CSGAGSSYNEQFF.

The V call is TRBV2, the J call TRBJ2-7; TRBD2 matches 7 bases. Trimming at V came to 3 bases and at J to 4 bases, leaving 6 bases not matched to a gene. The CDR3 has 14 amino acids. Germline values: CDR1 SNHLY, CDR2 FYNNEI. CDR3 sequence (DNA): TGTGCCAGCAGTGAGGCGCGGGAGAGTTACGAGCAGTACTTC. Translated, it gives CASSEARESYEQYF.

CDR3 residues: CATSRGRGSYNEQFF. CDR3 DNA sequence: TGTGCCACCAGCAGAGGACGGGGTTCCTACAATGAGCAGTTCTTC. The V call is TRBV15, the J call TRBJ2-1; a possible D gene is TRBD2 (5 bases). The CDR3 has 15 amino acids. V lost 1 base and J lost 1, with 8 bases in between. From germline, CDR1 is LNHNV and CDR2 YYDKDF (reference sequence).

The chain carries TRBV2 and TRBJ1-1; tentative D call: TRBD1 (5 bases). CDR3 length: 15 residues. Germline CDR1 SNHLY, CDR2 FYNNEI. The V and J ends lost 10 bases and 1 base respectively, with 19 bases between them. This CDR3 reads CAILLLGGPNTEAFF. CDR3 nucleotide sequence: TGTGCCATTCTCCTTCTCGGGGGTCCGAACACTGAAGCTTTCTTT.

The CDR3 loop is CASSQVGIVYTGELFF. In DNA, the CDR3 is TGTGCCAGCAGCCAAGTCGGTATTGTTTACACCGGGGAGCTGTTTTTT. The rearrangement links TRBV4-2 to TRBJ2-2; unclear D gene. Germline V lookup: CDR1 LGHNA, CDR2 YNFKEQ. V gave up 1 base and J gave up 3 bases, with 12 bases separating them. The CDR3 is 16 residues long.

On this clone: Its ends do not fully match the called genes, so a read error is possible. This chain joins TRBV5-4 and TRBJ1-1, with TRBD1 as a possible D gene (5 bases). CDR1 and CDR2 from the germline V gene are SGHNT and YYREEE (reference sequence). The CDR3 length is 11 residues. CDR3 sequence: CASSLAGATFF. The CDR3 bases are TGTGCCAGCAGCTTGGCTGGGGCCACCTTTTTT.

This clone was detected only a few times. The chain joins TRBV9 to TRBJ1-1; 7 bases are shared with TRBD1. The CDR3 has 15 amino acids. V lost 2 bases and J lost 2; bases outside the gene matches: 6. Germline V lookup: CDR1 SGDLS, CDR2 YYNGEE. The CDR3 here is CASSVRTGDNTEAFF. The CDR3, as DNA: TGTGCCAGCAGCGTTAGGACAGGAGACAACACTGAAGCTTTCTTT.

This clone turned up a few times. The CDR3 DNA follows: TGCGCCAGCAGCCCCCGACAGGCGATCAATCAGCCCCAGCATTTT. Translating gives CASSPRQAINQPQHF. The chain is built from TRBV4-1 and TRBJ1-5; a weak D match, TRBD1 (6 bases). Trimming pared 4 bases from V and 3 bases from J, leaving 13 bases between. The CDR3 runs to 15 residues. Germline loops: CDR1 MGHRA, CDR2 YSYEKL.

This clone was found a few times. The rearrangement links TRBV19 to TRBJ1-1, with D uncertain. Per germline, CDR1 LNHDA and CDR2 SQIVND (reference sequence). The CDR3 extends over 14 amino acids. V was shortened by 5 bases and J by 7 bases, with 17 bases between the two germline ends. The CDR3 DNA sequence: TGTGCCAGTAGTCCCCCGGGAGCCCCAAGTGAAGCTTTCTTT. As protein: CASSPPGAPSEAFF. Combining the CDR3 with reference TRBV19 and TRBJ1-1 gives the whole variable domain DGGITQSPKYLFRKEGQNVTLSCEQNLNHDAMYWYRQDPGQGLRLIYYSQIVNDFQKGDIAEGYSVSREKKESFPLTVTSAQKNPTAFYLCASSPPGAPSEAFFGQGTRLTVV.

The CDR3 sequence is CASSFQGNEQFF. In DNA, the CDR3 is TGCGCCAGCAGCTTCCAGGGCAATGAGCAGTTCTTC. The chain couples TRBV5-1 to TRBJ2-1; perhaps TRBD1 as D (5 bases). The CDR3 runs to 12 residues. V lost 2 bases to trimming and J lost 6 bases, with 6 bases between them. CDR1 is SGHRS and CDR2 is YFSETQ in the germline V gene. Full variable domain (rest looked up from reference TRBV5-1 and TRBJ2-1): KAGVTQTPRYLIKTRGQQVTLSCSPISGHRSVSWYQQTPGQGLQFLFEYFSETQRNKGNFPGRFSGRQFSNSRSEMNVSTLELGDSALYLCASSFQGNEQFFGPGTRLTVL.

J is TRBJ2-6 and V is TRBV30; D gene unclear. The germline CDR1 and CDR2 sequences are GTSNPN and SVGIG (reference sequence). V lost 3 bases to trimming and J lost 1 base, with 10 bases between them. This CDR3 region has 15 residues. The CDR3 loop is CAWSAHFSGANVLTF. CDR3 DNA sequence: TGTGCCTGGAGCGCACATTTTTCTGGGGCCAACGTCCTGACTTTC.

This chain connects TRBV10-3 to TRBJ1-5; TRBD1 agrees at 7 bases. V trimming: 3 bases; J trimming: 1 base; junction bases outside the gene matches: 9. Germline V gene data show CDR1 as ENHRY and CDR2 as SYGVKD. This CDR3 is 17 amino acids long. The CDR3 nucleotides read TGTGCCATCAGTGATGTCCGCCGGGACAGCAGCAATCAGCCCCAGCATTTT. Translated: CAISDVRRDSSNQPQHF.

The chain has TRBV19 and TRBJ2-5, with 11 bases aligning to TRBD1. CDR1 LNHDA and CDR2 SQIVND come from the germline V gene (reference sequence). The length of the CDR3 is 14 residues. Trimming removed 11 bases from V and 5 bases from J; junction bases left unmatched: 10. The CDR3 loop is CARRGTGGLETQYF. CDR3 sequence (DNA): TGTGCCCGCAGGGGGACAGGGGGTTTGGAGACCCAGTACTTC. Full variable domain (missing parts from reference TRBV19 and TRBJ2-5): DGGITQSPKYLFRKEGQNVTLSCEQNLNHDAMYWYRQDPGQGLRLIYYSQIVNDFQKGDIAEGYSVSREKKESFPLTVTSAQKNPTAFYLCARRGTGGLETQYFGPGTRLLVL.

The chain joins TRBV4-1 to TRBJ1-2; D may be TRBD1 (5 bases). Trimming pared 1 base from V and 7 bases from J, leaving 13 bases between. This CDR3 comprises 14 residues. Germline V gives CDR1 MGHRA, CDR2 YSYEKL. The CDR3 sequence is CASSQVFREVGYTF. The DNA for the CDR3 is TGCGCCAGCAGCCAAGTTTTCAGGGAGGTTGGCTACACCTTC.

J is TRBJ2-7 and V is TRBV3-1 (or the pseudogene TRBV3-2), with 10 bases identical to TRBD2. With 3 bases clipped from V and 4 bases from J, the junction kept 15 bases outside the gene matches. The CDR3 is made up of 18 amino acids. The germline CDR1 and CDR2 sequences are LGHDT and YNNKEL (reference sequence). The CDR3 DNA follows: TGTGCCAGCAGCCATTTTAGCGGGAGGAGAGTTGGAGGGTACGAGCAGTACTTC. Translating it yields CASSHFSGRRVGGYEQYF.